Below, one T cell receptor beta chain is given with its context. This sample was taken from a study of blood T cell repertoires in COVID-19. Turning to the study itself: There were acute and convalescent COVID-19 samples, and they came from the United States, Italy and Spain. Sample material is recorded as cDNA or gDNA derived from T cells, B-cell-depleted T cells, or PBMCs.

Authors' data handling: Reference gene primer amplification gave nucleated cell count estimates. The table came from immunoSEQ multiplex PCR; TCRdb's copy has only in-frame clones and leaves some out. V and J calls and clone size come straight from that table; D and trimming were deduced from the DNA. The sample carries roughly 30,000 clones, roughly nine tenths recorded once. This CDR3 is 17 amino acids long. Per germline, CDR1 SGHRS and CDR2 YFSETQ. With V trimmed by 4 bases and J by 5 bases, 6 bases remained unmatched. Sequenced input: peripheral blood. J is TRBJ2-2 and V is TRBV5-1, with 15 positions matching TRBD2. The sequence was collected from a human donor in a cohort sampled during active COVID-19. CDR3 DNA: TGCGCCAGCAGCCCACCGGGACTAGCGGGAGGAACCGGGGAGCTGTTTTTT. This sequence encodes CASSPPGLAGGTGELFF.